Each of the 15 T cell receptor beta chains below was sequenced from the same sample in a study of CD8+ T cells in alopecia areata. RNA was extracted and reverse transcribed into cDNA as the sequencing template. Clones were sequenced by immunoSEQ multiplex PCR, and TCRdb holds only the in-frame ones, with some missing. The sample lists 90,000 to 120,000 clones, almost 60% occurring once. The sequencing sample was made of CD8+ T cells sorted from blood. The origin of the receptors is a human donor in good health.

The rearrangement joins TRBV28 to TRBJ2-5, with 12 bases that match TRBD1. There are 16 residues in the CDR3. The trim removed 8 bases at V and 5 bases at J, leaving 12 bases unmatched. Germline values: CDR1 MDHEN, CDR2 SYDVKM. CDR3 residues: CASQWGQGALEETQYF. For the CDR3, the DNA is TGTGCCAGCCAATGGGGACAGGGGGCCCTTGAGGAGACCCAGTACTTC.

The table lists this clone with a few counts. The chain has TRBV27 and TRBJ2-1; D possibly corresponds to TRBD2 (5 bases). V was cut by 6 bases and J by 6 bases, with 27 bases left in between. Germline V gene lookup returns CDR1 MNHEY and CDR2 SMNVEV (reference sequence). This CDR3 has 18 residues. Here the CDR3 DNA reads TGTGCCAGCAGGGAGGCGTTGGGTCGAGAATATGGAGTCAATGAGCAGTTCTTC. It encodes CASREALGREYGVNEQFF.

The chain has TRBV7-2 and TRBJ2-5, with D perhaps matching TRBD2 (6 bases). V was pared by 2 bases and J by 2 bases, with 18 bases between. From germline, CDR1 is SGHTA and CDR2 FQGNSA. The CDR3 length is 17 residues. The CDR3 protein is CASSLYAGNPLQETQYF. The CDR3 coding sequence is TGTGCCAGCAGCTTATACGCGGGGAACCCCCTTCAAGAGACCCAGTACTTC.

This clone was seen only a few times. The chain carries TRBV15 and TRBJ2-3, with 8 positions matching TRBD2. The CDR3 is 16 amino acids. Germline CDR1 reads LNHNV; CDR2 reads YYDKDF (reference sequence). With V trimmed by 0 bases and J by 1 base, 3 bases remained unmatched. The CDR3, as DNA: TGTGCCACCAGCAGAGATCGGGGGGGTGGCACAGATACGCAGTATTTT. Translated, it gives CATSRDRGGGTDTQYF.

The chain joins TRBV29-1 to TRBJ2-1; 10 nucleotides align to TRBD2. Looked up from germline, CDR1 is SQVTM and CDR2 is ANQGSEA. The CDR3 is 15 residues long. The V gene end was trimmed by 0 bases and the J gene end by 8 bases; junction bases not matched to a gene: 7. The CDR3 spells CSVEDSSGGADEQFF. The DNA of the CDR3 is TGCAGCGTTGAAGATTCCAGCGGGGGGGCCGATGAGCAGTTCTTC.

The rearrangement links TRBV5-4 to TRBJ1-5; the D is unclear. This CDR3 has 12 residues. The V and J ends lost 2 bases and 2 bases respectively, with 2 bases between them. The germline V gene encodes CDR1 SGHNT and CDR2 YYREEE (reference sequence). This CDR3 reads CASSFGNQPQHF. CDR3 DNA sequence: TGTGCCAGCAGCTTTGGCAATCAGCCCCAGCATTTT.

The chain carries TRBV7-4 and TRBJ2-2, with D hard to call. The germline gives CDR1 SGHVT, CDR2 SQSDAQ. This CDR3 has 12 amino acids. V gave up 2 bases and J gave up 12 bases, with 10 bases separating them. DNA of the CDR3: TGTGCCAGCAGCTTAACTGACCGGAAGCTGTTTTTT. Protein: CASSLTDRKLFF.

The CDR3 protein is CAANDRSNTGELFF. The DNA of the CDR3 is TGTGCCGCGAACGACAGATCGAACACCGGGGAGCTGTTTTTT. The chain uses TRBV28 and TRBJ2-2, with a weak D call TRBD1 (5 bases). Germline CDR1 is MDHEN and CDR2 is SYDVKM. The CDR3 sequence is 14 residues long. Trimming pared 11 bases from V and 0 bases from J, leaving 13 bases between.

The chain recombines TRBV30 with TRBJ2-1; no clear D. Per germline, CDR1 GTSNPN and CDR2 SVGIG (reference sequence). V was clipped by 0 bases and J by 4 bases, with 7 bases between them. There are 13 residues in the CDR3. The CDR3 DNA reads TGTGCCTGGAGTGTATGGAGATACAATGAGCAGTTCTTC. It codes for CAWSVWRYNEQFF.

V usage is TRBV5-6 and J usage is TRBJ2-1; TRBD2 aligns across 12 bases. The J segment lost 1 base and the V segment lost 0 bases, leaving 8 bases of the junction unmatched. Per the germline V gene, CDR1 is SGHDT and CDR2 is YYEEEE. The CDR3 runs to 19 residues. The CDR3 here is CASSLVLAGGGWSYNEQFF. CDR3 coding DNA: TGTGCCAGCAGCTTGGTACTAGCGGGGGGCGGTTGGTCCTACAATGAGCAGTTCTTC. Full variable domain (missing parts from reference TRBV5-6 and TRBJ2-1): DAGVTQSPTHLIKTRGQQVTLRCSPKSGHDTVSWYQQALGQGPQFIFQYYEEEERQRGNFPDRFSGHQFPNYSSELNVNALLLGDSALYLCASSLVLAGGGWSYNEQFFGPGTRLTVL.

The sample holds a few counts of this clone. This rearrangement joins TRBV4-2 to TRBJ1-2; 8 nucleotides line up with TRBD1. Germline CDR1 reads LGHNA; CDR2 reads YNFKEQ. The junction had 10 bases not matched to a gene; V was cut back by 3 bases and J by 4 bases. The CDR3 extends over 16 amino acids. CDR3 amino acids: CASSHGDGQGSYGYTF. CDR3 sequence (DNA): TGTGCCAGCAGCCACGGAGACGGACAGGGATCCTATGGCTACACCTTC.

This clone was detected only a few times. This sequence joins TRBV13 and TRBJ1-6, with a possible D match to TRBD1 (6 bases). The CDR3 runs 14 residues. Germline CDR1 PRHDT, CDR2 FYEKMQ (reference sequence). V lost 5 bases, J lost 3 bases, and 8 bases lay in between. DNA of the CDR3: TGTGCCAGCAGCATCAGGGGCTATAATTCACCCCTCCACTTT. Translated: CASSIRGYNSPLHF. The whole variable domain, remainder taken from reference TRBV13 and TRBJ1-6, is AAGVIQSPRHLIKEKRETATLKCYPIPRHDTVYWYQQGPGQDPQFLISFYEKMQSDKGSIPDRFSAQQFSDYHSELNMSSLELGDSALYFCASSIRGYNSPLHFGNGTRLTVT.

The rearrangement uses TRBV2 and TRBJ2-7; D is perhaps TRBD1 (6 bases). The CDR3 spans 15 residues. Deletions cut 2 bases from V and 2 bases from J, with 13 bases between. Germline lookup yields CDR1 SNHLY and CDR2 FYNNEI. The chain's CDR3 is CASSEFGRQAYEQYF. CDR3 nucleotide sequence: TGTGCCAGCAGTGAATTTGGCCGACAGGCCTACGAGCAGTACTTC.

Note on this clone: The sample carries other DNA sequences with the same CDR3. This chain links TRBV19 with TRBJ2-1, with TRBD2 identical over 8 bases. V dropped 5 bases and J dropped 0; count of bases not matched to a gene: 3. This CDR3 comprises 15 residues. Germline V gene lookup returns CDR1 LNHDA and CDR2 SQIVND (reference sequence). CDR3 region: CASSRGGSSYNEQFF. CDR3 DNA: TGTGCCAGTAGTCGCGGGGGGAGCTCCTACAATGAGCAGTTCTTC.

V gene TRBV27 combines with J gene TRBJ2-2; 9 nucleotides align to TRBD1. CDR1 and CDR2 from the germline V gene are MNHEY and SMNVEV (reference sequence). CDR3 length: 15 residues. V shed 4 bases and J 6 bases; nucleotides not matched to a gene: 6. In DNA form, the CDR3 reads TGTGCCAGCAGTTCCGCCGGGACAGGGCCCGGGGAGCTGTTTTTT. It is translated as CASSSAGTGPGELFF.